The present T cell receptor beta chain was sequenced within a study of cytomegalovirus exposure and HLA in healthy donors. Study observations and caveats: Later, an analysis showed that TCR beta chains associated with HLA were more clonally expanded than others that were equally common. The only immune exposure information that was available was CMV serostatus. Accurate prediction of HLA-A and HLA-B alleles (for most subjects) was reportedly achieved from TCR beta sequences. TCR beta V segments were, for the most part, productive about 87% or about 30% of the time in an earlier analysis.

PCR employed 60 Vbeta and 13 Jbeta primers. The table came from immunoSEQ multiplex PCR; TCRdb's copy has only in-frame clones and leaves some out. The table shows over 200,000 clones, with around 80% occurring only once. Details on this clone: Its antigen is unknown.

The specimen sequenced was PBMCs. This clonotype was obtained from a woman aged 55-69 years in good health and CMV-seropositive.

In nucleotides, the CDR3 is TGTGCCGGCGGTGGCAGCTCCTACGAGCAGTACTTC. Translated: CAGGGSSYEQYF. The V call is TRBV6-1, the J call TRBJ2-7; D remains ambiguous. V dropped 11 bases and J dropped 0 bases, with 11 bases sitting between them. Germline assignment: CDR1 MNHNS and CDR2 SASEGT. The CDR3 sequence is 12 residues long.